This T cell receptor (beta chain) was found in a study of OX40 agonist ivuxolimab in advanced cancers. General study findings and limits: Both CD4+ and CD8+ T cell populations in blood had undergone clonal expansion by week 6 at 0.1 to 3.0 mg/kg. At 0.1-3.0 mg/kg, partial responders had clonal expansion among the lowest observed. In CD8+ T cells, expanded clones were on average more numerous than in CD4+.

As to this clone: Its matching antigen is unknown.

With 0 bases clipped from V and 6 bases from J, the junction kept 11 bases outside the gene matches. CDR1 MGHRA and CDR2 YSYEKL come from the germline V gene. The CDR3 length is 16 residues. Libraries were prepared by immunoSEQ multiplex PCR; TCRdb keeps only in-frame clonotypes and omits some of them. The data contain 20,000 to 25,000 clones, approximately 70% of them singletons. At baseline, cycle 4 day 1, and cycle 7 day 1, blood was sampled. The receptor's source is an adult with an advanced solid tumor such as melanoma, head and neck, liver or kidney cancer. This material consisted of CD4+ or CD8+ T cells sorted from blood, taken in a trial of the OX40 agonist ivuxolimab. The gene calls are TRBV4-1 and TRBJ2-7; 7 bases fit TRBD2. CDR3 protein: CASSQDRAGPGGEQYF. CDR3 DNA: TGCGCCAGCAGCCAAGATCGTGCGGGGCCGGGAGGCGAGCAGTACTTC.